This TCR beta chain was profiled in a study of cytomegalovirus exposure and HLA in healthy donors. General study points: Most sequenced TCRs were rare (though some public TCRs occurred in many donors).

Trimming cost V 2 bases and J 2 bases, with 6 bases left between them. This CDR3 spans 13 amino acids. In germline, CDR1 is ENHRY, CDR2 SYGVKD. PCR used 60 Vbeta primers and 13 Jbeta primers. This table comes from immunoSEQ multiplex PCR, and its TCRdb copy is limited to in-frame clones, with some not included. The sample contains about 210,000 clones, approximately 82% of which appear only once. About this clone itself: The target antigen is unknown.

This chain connects TRBV10-3 to TRBJ2-5; no definite D call. The receptor's source is a woman between 50 and 59 years old in good health and CMV-seropositive. What was sequenced was PBMCs. Written as DNA, the CDR3 is TGTGCCATCAGTGAGCAGGCACAAGAGACCCAGTACTTC. The encoded protein is CAISEQAQETQYF.